Presented here are 9 T cell receptor beta chains from one specimen sequenced in a study of T cells in localized non-small cell lung cancer. The assay was immunoSEQ multiplex PCR, and TCRdb's table has in-frame clones only and misses some. The sample has roughly 71,000 clones; around 85% are singletons. The specimen comprised peripheral blood, sampled before any cancer treatment. Receptors were obtained from a male donor aged 60 or over with stage III squamous cell lung carcinoma.

The J gene is TRBJ2-1, the V gene TRBV28; TRBD2 matches at 7 bases. The trim removed 6 bases at V and 8 bases at J, leaving 1 base unmatched. Germline-derived CDR1 and CDR2 are MDHEN and SYDVKM. The CDR3 is 11 amino acids. The CDR3 spells CASRAGDEQFF. In nucleotides, the CDR3 is TGTGCCAGCAGGGCGGGGGATGAGCAGTTCTTC.

This chain connects TRBV7-2 to TRBJ2-1, with D uncertain. CDR1 is SGHTA, CDR2 FQGNSA, per germline. This CDR3 spans 13 amino acids. The ends were cut back, 2 bases at V and 12 bases at J, with 14 bases in the middle. The CDR3 loop is CASSLNMVPWQFF. CDR3 in DNA: TGTGCCAGCAGCTTAAACATGGTCCCCTGGCAGTTCTTC.

The CDR3 loop is CASSSGQRYEQYF. The CDR3 DNA is TGTGCCAGCAGCTCGGGACAGCGCTACGAGCAGTACTTC. The rearrangement links TRBV6-6 to TRBJ2-7, with 7 bases aligning to TRBD1. Germline CDR1 is MNHNY and CDR2 is SVGAGI (reference sequence). J was trimmed by 3 bases and V by 6 bases; bases with no gene match: 5. This CDR3 contains 13 residues.

This clone was found a few times. The chain recombines TRBV30 with TRBJ1-2; tentatively, D is TRBD1 (6 bases). This CDR3 region has 11 residues. Germline V gives CDR1 GTSNPN, CDR2 SVGIG (reference sequence). V lost 2 bases to trimming and J lost 7 bases, with 8 bases between them. DNA for the CDR3: TGTGCCTGGAGTACAGGGAGTGGCTACACCTTC. This gives the protein CAWSTGSGYTF.

DNA of the CDR3: TGCGCCAGCAGCTTGGAGGGACCACAAGAGACCCAGTACTTC. It encodes CASSLEGPQETQYF. The chain has TRBV5-1 and TRBJ2-5; either TRBD1 or TRBD2 may fit D (5 bases each). Trimming pared 0 bases from V and 2 bases from J, leaving 8 bases between. CDR1 is SGHRS and CDR2 is YFSETQ in the germline V gene. The CDR3 consists of 14 residues.

The chain joins TRBV19 to TRBJ1-2, with 8 bases aligning to TRBD1. Germline V gene sequence: CDR1 LNHDA, CDR2 SQIVND (reference sequence). The CDR3 length is 12 residues. The V and J ends lost 7 bases and 8 bases, in that order; junction bases with no gene match: 6. The CDR3 reads CASNTGGVGYTF. The CDR3 nucleotides read TGTGCCAGTAACACAGGGGGAGTAGGCTACACCTTC.

The chain joins TRBV5-8 to TRBJ1-3; no clear D. The V end was cut by 7 bases, the J end by 0 bases, with 11 bases between. This CDR3 region has 14 residues. The germline V gene has CDR1 SGHTS and CDR2 YDEGEE. CDR3 bases: TGTGCCAGCCTCACCGGGAACTCTGGAAACACCATATATTTT. This translates into CASLTGNSGNTIYF.

The chain recombines TRBV2 with TRBJ2-5; 7 positions agree with TRBD2. Germline V gives CDR1 SNHLY, CDR2 FYNNEI. This CDR3 has 13 amino acids. The ends lost 10 bases at V and 5 bases at J; junction bases unmatched: 10. The CDR3 region has the DNA TGTGCCACCCGAGCGGGGCGGGAGGAGACCCAGTACTTC. Translating it yields CATRAGREETQYF.

V usage is TRBV7-7 and J usage is TRBJ2-1, with 12 bases aligning to TRBD2. This CDR3 comprises 16 residues. The junction had 10 bases not matched to a gene; V was cut back by 4 bases and J by 9 bases. Germline CDR1 reads SSHAT; CDR2 reads FNYEAQ (reference sequence). In DNA form, the CDR3 reads TGTGCCAGCAGCTCCGGCTCTAGCGGGGGGGCGGTTGAGCAGTTCTTC. Translation gives CASSSGSSGGAVEQFF.